A selection of T cell receptor delta chains follows, all from one sample in a study of gamma-delta T cells after stem cell transplantation. TCRdb made new clone calls on the RT-PCR reads using CATT. The table shows thousands of delta-chain clones, with about 21% occurring only once. The sample comprised gamma-delta T cells. The receptors were gathered from a human donor. It is not recorded whose cells these are; they may come from a transplant donor. Each CDR3 is given with its conserved first and last residue. Expanded clones get a size class; other rows say once, few or many, or leave the size out.

abundance | v_gene | CDR3aa
few | TRDV2 | CACDLLVGPLYPRQLFF
few | TRDV1 | CALGEHLPTGGYKGYTDKLIF
few | TRDV1 | CALGKPLVGLLGDTVTDKLIF
few | TRDV1 | CALGGLMAFPYERTLTAQLFF
medium-sized | TRDV2 | CACDTWGTSSWDTRQMFF
- | TRDV1 | CALGELGLSVGRILLSTGGYAQSQYTDILIF
- | TRDV1 | CALGPQAHLPWGTGGFTDKLIF
large | TRDV1 | CALGEGPWHGDTDKLIF
- | TRDV1 | CALGELVRWVQILTGGYTYTDKLIF
large | TRDV2 | CACDTGGFESSWDTRQMFF
- | TRDV1 | CALGERGGHAATDKLIF
- | TRDV1 | CALGESLPREGGYTDKLIF
few | TRAV29/DV5 | CSVLLCSKRGDPQGWDTRQMFF
- | TRDV1 | CALGEEGTDWGPWYTDKLIF
large | TRDV2 | CACDTVLGDLSWDTRQMFF
medium-sized | TRDV2 | CACDILGDTPWDTRQMFF
few | TRDV1 | CALGELEIPTWGTDKLIF
- | TRDV3 | CAFKSPGDDEGWGLDKLIF
- | TRDV2 | CACDPVVGEISSDTRQMFF
- | TRDV1 | CALGLLPTRTGGPPGTDKLIF
large | TRDV1 | CALGAPGLPGGFRSYTDKLIF
- | TRDV1 | CALGERGVLGETTDKLIF
- | TRDV3 | CAFPEPLGDTSDKLIF
- | TRDV2 | CACDTVPGRSSYTLQMFF
- | TRDV2 | CARDMYWGIHRSWDTRQMFF
few | TRDV2 | CACDALGDTDELIF
large | TRDV2 | CACDTVLGDTWDTRQMFF
few | TRDV1 | CALGEGLGDPQIDKLIF
large | TRDV1 | CALGELREGSTDKLIF
large | TRDV2 | CACDILGDSWDTRQMFF
few | TRDV1 | CALGEGPSILGEAYYTDKLIF
medium-sized | TRDV2 | CACDVLGDSSWDTRQMFF
few | TRDV2 | CACDFGRSWDTLQMFF
- | TRDV2 | CACDTWGTSSWDTRQMFF
large | TRDV2 | CACDTGLGDSTAQLFF
few | TRDV1 | CALGDYLYGDTLGYAWYTDKLIF
- | TRDV3 | CAAGPPPDSRPQNTDKLIF
few | TRDV1 | CALGEKKGGDRASGDKLIF
large | TRDV2 | CACDTPWGIRTDKLIF
- | TRDV1 | CALGGPGTWGNGVTGGYTDKLIF
- | TRDV1 | CALGISGGPYTDKLIF
- | TRDV1 | CALGEKGATGGYAGASLTAQLFF
- | TRDV1 | CALGVCRRAWGGQTAQLFF
few | TRDV1 | CALGELSYPRGGIRLTAQLFF
few | TRDV1 | CALGEPWDWGTDKLIF
- | TRAV29/DV5 | CAASGTSWGGIPTLDTDKLIF
large | TRDV3 | CASPGPYTDKLIF